This T cell receptor beta chain was identified during a study of cytomegalovirus exposure and HLA in healthy donors. Amplification used 60 Vbeta primers and 13 Jbeta primers. Using immunoSEQ multiplex PCR, the repertoire was profiled, and TCRdb retains in-frame clones only, with some absent. The table includes 100,000 to 150,000 clones, 65% to 90% detected once. CDR3 length: 15 residues. CDR1 is MNHNS and CDR2 is SASEGT in the germline V gene. V was cut by 2 bases and J by 1 base, with 9 bases left in between. This chain uses TRBV6-1 with TRBJ2-1, with D possibly TRBD1 on 5 matching bases. Sample: PBMCs. This clonotype originated in a man aged 45-60 years in good health and CMV-seronegative. CDR3 coding DNA: TGTGCCAGCAGTGAATTGGCAGGGTCCTACAATGAGCAGTTCTTC. Its translation: CASSELAGSYNEQFF.